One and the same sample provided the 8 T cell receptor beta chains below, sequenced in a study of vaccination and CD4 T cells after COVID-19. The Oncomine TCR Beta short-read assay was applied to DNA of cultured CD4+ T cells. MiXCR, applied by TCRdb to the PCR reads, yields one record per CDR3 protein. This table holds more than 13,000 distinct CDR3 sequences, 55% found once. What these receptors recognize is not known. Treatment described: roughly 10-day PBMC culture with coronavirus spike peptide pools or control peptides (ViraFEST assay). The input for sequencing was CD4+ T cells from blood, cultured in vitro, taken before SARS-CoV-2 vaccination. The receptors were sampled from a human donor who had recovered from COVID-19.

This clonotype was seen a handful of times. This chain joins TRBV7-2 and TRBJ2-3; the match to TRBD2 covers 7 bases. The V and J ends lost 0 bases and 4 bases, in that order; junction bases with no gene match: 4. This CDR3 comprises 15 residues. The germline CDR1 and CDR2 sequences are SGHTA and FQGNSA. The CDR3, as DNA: TGTGCCAGCAGCTTAGCGGGGAGGGAATCAGATACGCAGTATTTT. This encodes CASSLAGRESDTQYF.

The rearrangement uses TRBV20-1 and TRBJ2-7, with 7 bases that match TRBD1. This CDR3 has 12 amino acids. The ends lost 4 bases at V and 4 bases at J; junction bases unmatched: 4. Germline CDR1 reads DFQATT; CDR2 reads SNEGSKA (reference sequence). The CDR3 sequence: CSAKGAEYEQYF. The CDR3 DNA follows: TGCAGTGCTAAGGGGGCGGAATACGAGCAGTACTTC.

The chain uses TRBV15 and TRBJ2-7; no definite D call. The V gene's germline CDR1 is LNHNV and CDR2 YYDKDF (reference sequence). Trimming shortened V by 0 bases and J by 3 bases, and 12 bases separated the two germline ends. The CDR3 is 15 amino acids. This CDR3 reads CATSRDLYGNYEQYF. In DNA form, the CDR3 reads TGTGCCACCAGCAGAGATCTCTACGGAAACTACGAGCAGTACTTC.

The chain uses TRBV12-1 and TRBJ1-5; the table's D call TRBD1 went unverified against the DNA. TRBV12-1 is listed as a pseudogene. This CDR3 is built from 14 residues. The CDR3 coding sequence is TGTGCCAGCAGCTTTCGGGGGGGCAATCAGCCCCAGCATTTT. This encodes CASSFRGGNQPQHF.

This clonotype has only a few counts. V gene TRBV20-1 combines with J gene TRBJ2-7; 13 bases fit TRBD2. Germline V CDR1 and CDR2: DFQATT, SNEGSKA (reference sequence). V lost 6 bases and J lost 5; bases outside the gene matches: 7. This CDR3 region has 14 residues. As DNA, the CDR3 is TGCAGTGCAACGGGACTAGCGGGAAGCAACGAGCAGTACTTC. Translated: CSATGLAGSNEQYF.

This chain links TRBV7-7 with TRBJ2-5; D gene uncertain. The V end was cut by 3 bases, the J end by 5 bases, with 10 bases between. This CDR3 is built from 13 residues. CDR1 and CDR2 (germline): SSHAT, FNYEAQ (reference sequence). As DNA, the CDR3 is TGTGCCAGCAGCTTTAGACCGAGTGAGACCCAGTACTTC. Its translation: CASSFRPSETQYF.

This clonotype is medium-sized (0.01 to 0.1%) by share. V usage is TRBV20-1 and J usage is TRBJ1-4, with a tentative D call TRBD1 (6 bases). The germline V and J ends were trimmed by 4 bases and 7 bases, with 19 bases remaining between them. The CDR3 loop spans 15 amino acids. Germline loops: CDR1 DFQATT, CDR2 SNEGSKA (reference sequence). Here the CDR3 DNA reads TGCAGTGCTACTCGCGGAGGGGGGAACTCTGAAAAACTGTTTTTT. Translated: CSATRGGGNSEKLFF.

The CDR3 sequence: CASTGPSIYEQYF. CDR3 nucleotide sequence: TGTGCCAGCACGGGGCCATCGATCTACGAGCAGTACTTC. The rearrangement uses TRBV6-1 and TRBJ2-7, with D perhaps being TRBD1 or TRBD2 (5 bases each). CDR3 length: 13 amino acids. Trimming removed 7 bases at V and 3 bases at J, with 13 bases between. Germline loops: CDR1 MNHNS, CDR2 SASEGT.